Listed below are T cell receptor beta chains from one sample, sequenced in a study of T-cell reconstitution after alpha-beta-depleted transplantation in children. TCRdb itself ran the PCR reads through MiXCR, one entry per CDR3 protein. The data show approximately 430,000 distinct CDR3 sequences, 15% to 20% seen once. The sample consisted of PBMCs, mostly from graft donor cells, taken 360 days after TCRalphabeta/CD19-depleted stem cell transplant. The receptors originated from a boy in the first two years of life who had a stem cell transplant for Wiskott-Aldrich syndrome, so the T cells may come from the graft donor. Both conserved end residues are part of each CDR3. The order of the fields is V gene, D gene, J gene, clone size, CDR3 DNA, CDR3 protein. The D gene is left open where the match is weak. Size is omitted from some rows. Given values are once, few, many or a class for expanded clones.

TRBV5-5	-	TRBJ1-1	many	TGTGCCAGCAGCTTGCTCTCTGAAGCTTTCTTT	CASSLLSEAFF
TRBV7-2	-	TRBJ1-1	few	TGTGCCAGCAGCACCACGGTTTGGGTGAACACTGAAGCTTTCTTT	CASSTTVWVNTEAFF
TRBV10-3	TRBD1	TRBJ1-2	-	TGTGCCATCAGTGCGTGGGACAGAGATCGCTATGGCTACACCTTC	CAISAWDRDRYGYTF
TRBV7-6	TRBD1	TRBJ1-4	-	TGTGCCAGCAGCTTAGAGGGGGCTTCTAATGAAAAACTGTTTTTT	CASSLEGASNEKLFF
TRBV29-1	TRBD2	TRBJ2-4	-	TGCAGCGTTAAAAACATGGGACTAGCGGATACCATCAAAAACATTCAGTACTTC	CSVKNMGLADTIKNIQYF
TRBV5-1	TRBD1	TRBJ2-1	-	TGCGCCAGCAGCTCTGGGACAGGGGGCAGGCATGAGCAGTTCTTC	CASSSGTGGRHEQFF
TRBV5-5	TRBD1	TRBJ2-3	few	TGTGCCAGCAGCTCATGGACAGGGCGGACAGATACGCAGTATTTT	CASSSWTGRTDTQYF
TRBV20-1	-	TRBJ2-4	few	TGCAGACCAATACGGGGTTCAGTAGCCAAAAACATTCAGTACTTC	CRPIRGSVAKNIQYF
TRBV30	-	TRBJ2-7	few	TGTGCCTGGAGTGTACTTTACGAGCAGTACTTC	CAWSVLYEQYF
TRBV29-1	-	TRBJ2-1	many	TGCAGCGTTGAAGATCACTTCTCCCCCTACAATGAGCAGTTCTTC	CSVEDHFSPYNEQFF
TRBV11-2	-	TRBJ1-1	few	TGTGCCAGCAGCCCACAGGCCCGTCGTGACACTGAAGCTTTCTTT	CASSPQARRDTEAFF
TRBV12-3/TRBV12-4	TRBD2	TRBJ2-7	few	TGTGCCAGCAGTTCCTGGGAGGGGCTTCCTGGCGAGCAGTACTTC	CASSSWEGLPGEQYF
TRBV20-1	TRBD2	TRBJ2-3	few	TGCAGTGCTACTAACCGGACTAGCGGGGAGGGAACAGATACGCAGTATTTT	CSATNRTSGEGTDTQYF
TRBV10-3	TRBD2	TRBJ2-3	few	TGTGCCATCAGTGCCCGGGACACAAGACTAGCGGGACCCACAGATACGCAGTATTTT	CAISARDTRLAGPTDTQYF
TRBV18	TRBD1	TRBJ1-5	-	TGTGCCAGCTCACCAGCCGGGACAGGGAGCCAGCCCCAGCATTTT	CASSPAGTGSQPQHF
TRBV6-6	-	TRBJ1-2	many	TGTGCCAGCAGGCCGGAAAGGGACTATGGCTACACCTTC	CASRPERDYGYTF
TRBV12-3/TRBV12-4	TRBD1	TRBJ1-2	many	TGTGCCAGCAGTTTATTGCGGGGACAGTCTGGCTACACCTTC	CASSLLRGQSGYTF
TRBV15	TRBD2	TRBJ2-2	few	TGTGCCACCAGCATGGCGCTAGCGGGAGTCACCGGGGAGCTGTTTTTT	CATSMALAGVTGELFF
TRBV18	TRBD2	TRBJ2-7	-	TGTGCCAGCTCCAGGACTAGCGGGAGAAATTACGAGCAGTACTTC	CASSRTSGRNYEQYF
TRBV12-3/TRBV12-4	TRBD2	TRBJ2-7	few	TGTGCCAGCACTCTGGTAGCGGGAGGGCTGGGGGAGCAGTACTTC	CASTLVAGGLGEQYF
TRBV12-3/TRBV12-4	TRBD2	TRBJ2-5	few	TGTGCCAGCAGGAGCGGGGGGGATTTCCTGAGAGAGACCCAGTACTTC	CASRSGGDFLRETQYF
TRBV7-9	TRBD2	TRBJ2-1	-	TGTGCCAGCAGTTTGCTAGCGGCCTTCTACAATGAGCAGTTCTTC	CASSLLAAFYNEQFF
TRBV12-3/TRBV12-4	TRBD2	TRBJ2-7	few	TGTGCCAGCAGTTTACCCCGGAGGGGAGCGGGAATGAAATACGAGCAGTACTTC	CASSLPRRGAGMKYEQYF
TRBV20-1	-	TRBJ2-2	few	TGCAGTGCTAGAGACGTCATCACCGGGGAGCTGTTTTTT	CSARDVITGELFF
TRBV5-1	-	TRBJ2-5	few	TGCGCCAGCAGCTTGGCGTCAGGGCGTGAGACCCAGTACTTC	CASSLASGRETQYF
TRBV3-1	-	TRBJ1-2	-	TGTGCCAGCAGTCTCCGACAGTCTTATGGCTACACCTTC	CASSLRQSYGYTF
TRBV2	TRBD2	TRBJ2-2	few	TGTGCCAGCAGTAACGGGAGGGCCTCCGGCGGGGAGCTGTTTTTT	CASSNGRASGGELFF
TRBV7-9	TRBD1	TRBJ1-2	few	TGTGCCAGCAGCTTCGACAGGGGTGGTGGCTACACCTTC	CASSFDRGGGYTF
TRBV20-1	TRBD1	TRBJ2-7	few	TGCAGTGCACCGGACAGGGTAACCTACGAGCAGTACTTC	CSAPDRVTYEQYF
TRBV6-5	-	TRBJ2-2	-	TGTGCCAGCAGTTACAGGGCGTGGACAAAGAACACCGGGGAGCTGTTTTTT	CASSYRAWTKNTGELFF
TRBV12-3/TRBV12-4	-	TRBJ2-1	few	TGTGCCAGCAGTTTTTCGGGCCGCAATGAGCAGTTCTTC	CASSFSGRNEQFF
TRBV6-4	-	TRBJ1-5	few	TGTGCCAGCAGTGACTCTAAAGAAAAGGATCAGCCCCAGCATTTT	CASSDSKEKDQPQHF
TRBV4-1	-	TRBJ1-5	-	TGCGCCAGCAGTCGTTTTGGGGGGGGAGGTCAGCCCCAGCATTTT	CASSRFGGGGQPQHF
TRBV5-1	TRBD2	TRBJ2-7	few	TGCGCCAGCAGCAAGATCTCCGGGACTAGCTCTTCCTACGAGCAGTACTTC	CASSKISGTSSSYEQYF
TRBV30	-	TRBJ1-2	-	TGTGCCTGGAGAAACAGGGAGTGGGGCTATGGCTACACCTTC	CAWRNREWGYGYTF
TRBV7-9	TRBD1	TRBJ2-4	few	TGTGCCAGCAGCCACTCTACAGGGGCTCAGTACTTC	CASSHSTGAQYF
TRBV10-3	-	TRBJ2-5	-	TGTGCCATCAGTGACGGAGGGGCGAGAGAGACCCAGTACTTC	CAISDGGARETQYF
TRBV5-1	-	TRBJ2-1	many	TGCGCCAGCAGCCTAGGGCCGGGGGGCCAGTTCTTC	CASSLGPGGQFF
TRBV19	-	TRBJ1-2	-	TGTGCCAGTAGGGAGATTTATGGCTACACCTTC	CASREIYGYTF
TRBV27	-	TRBJ2-7	many	TGTGCCAGCAGCTGGACACCCATCTCCTACGAGCAGTACTTC	CASSWTPISYEQYF
TRBV12-3/TRBV12-4	-	TRBJ1-5	-	TGTGCCAGCAGTTTTAAAGGGGTAAACAATCAGCCCCAGCATTTT	CASSFKGVNNQPQHF
TRBV27	-	TRBJ1-5	-	TGTGCCAGCAAGGCCGCGGCAATGGGCAATCAGCCCCAGCATTTT	CASKAAAMGNQPQHF
TRBV5-6	TRBD2	TRBJ2-7	few	TGTGCCAGCAGCTTGGCCCCCTTTGCGGGAGGACCCTACGAGCAGTACTTC	CASSLAPFAGGPYEQYF
TRBV11-2	-	TRBJ2-3	few	TGTGCCAGCAGCTTACAATTTGATACGCAGTATTTT	CASSLQFDTQYF
TRBV27	TRBD2	TRBJ2-1	few	TGTGCCAGCAGCTCGCCGGGACTAGCTATTGAGCAGTTCTTC	CASSSPGLAIEQFF
TRBV24-1	TRBD2	TRBJ2-1	few	TGTGCCACCAGTGATTCCGCCGGGACTAGGCCCAATGAGCAGTTCTTC	CATSDSAGTRPNEQFF
TRBV6-1	-	TRBJ1-1	few	TGTGCCAGCAGTGATCAGGGTAAAGGCATGAACACTGAAGCTTTCTTT	CASSDQGKGMNTEAFF
TRBV5-1	TRBD2	TRBJ2-3	-	TGCGCCAGCAGCTTGGGGCCCTTAGCGGGGGGGAGAACAGATACGCAGTATTTT	CASSLGPLAGGRTDTQYF
TRBV7-2	-	TRBJ2-4	-	TGTGCCAGCAGCTCCGGCGCGTGGAACATTCAGTACTTC	CASSSGAWNIQYF
TRBV2	TRBD2	TRBJ2-1	few	TGTGCCACCGAGACTGGACTAGCGGGAGTGTACTACAATGAGCAGTTCTTC	CATETGLAGVYYNEQFF
TRBV10-1	TRBD1	TRBJ2-3	few	TGCGCCAGCACCCCGACAGGGAGACCAGATACGCAGTATTTT	CASTPTGRPDTQYF
TRBV15	TRBD1	TRBJ2-1	few	TGTGCCACCAGCGGACAGGGGGAGGGGAATGAGCAGTTCTTC	CATSGQGEGNEQFF
TRBV21-1	-	TRBJ2-1	few	TGTGCCAGCTGCCCTCTAGCGGGGAAATACAATGAGCAGTTCTTC	CASCPLAGKYNEQFF
TRBV29-1	TRBD1	TRBJ2-7	-	TGCAGCGTTGAAGAAAGACGAGACAGGGGAATAGGCTACGAGCAGTACTTC	CSVEERRDRGIGYEQYF
TRBV7-2	-	TRBJ2-5	-	TGTGCCAGCAGCCTCCAAGGGGGGCGGGGGGAGACCCAGTACTTC	CASSLQGGRGETQYF